The next 2 T cell receptor beta chains were all read from a single sample in a study of beta chain features in type 1 diabetes. Of the isolated RNA, all was reverse transcribed, and so the sequenced material was expressed TCRB transcripts. Produced via immunoSEQ multiplex PCR; TCRdb's table is partial and in-frame only. The table shows around 280,000 clones, with approximately 8% occurring only once. The sample consisted of central memory CD4+ T cells from blood. The source is a woman in her late teens or twenties in good health.

This clone appeared a few times. The V call is TRBV4-3, the J call TRBJ1-1; D gene unclear. Looked up from germline, CDR1 is LGHNA and CDR2 is YSLEER. V gave up 1 base and J gave up 4 bases, with 7 bases separating them. The length of the CDR3 is 13 residues. The CDR3 nucleotides are TGCGCCAGCAGCCAAGCTTTGACCACTGAAGCTTTCTTT. This codes for CASSQALTTEAFF.

V gene TRBV2 combines with J gene TRBJ2-5, with D perhaps TRBD1 (6 bases). From germline, CDR1 is SNHLY and CDR2 FYNNEI. This CDR3 has 15 residues. V dropped 3 bases and J dropped 4 bases, with 15 bases sitting between them. As DNA, the CDR3 is TGTGCCAGCAGTGACGGACAGCACTTAATAGAGACCCAGTACTTC. Translation: CASSDGQHLIETQYF.